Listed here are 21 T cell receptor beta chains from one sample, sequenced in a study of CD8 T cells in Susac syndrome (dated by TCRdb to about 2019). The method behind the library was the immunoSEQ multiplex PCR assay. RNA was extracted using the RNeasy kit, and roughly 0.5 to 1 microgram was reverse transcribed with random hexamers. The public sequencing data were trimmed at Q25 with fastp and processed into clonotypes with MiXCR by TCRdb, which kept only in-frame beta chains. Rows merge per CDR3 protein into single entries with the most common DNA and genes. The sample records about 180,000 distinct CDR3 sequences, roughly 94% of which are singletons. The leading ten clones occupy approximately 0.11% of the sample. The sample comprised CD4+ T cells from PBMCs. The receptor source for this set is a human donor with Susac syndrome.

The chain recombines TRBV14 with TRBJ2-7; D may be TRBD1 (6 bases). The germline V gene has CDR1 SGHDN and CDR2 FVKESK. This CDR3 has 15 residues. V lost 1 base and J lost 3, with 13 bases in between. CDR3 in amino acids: CASSQAADSYYEQYF. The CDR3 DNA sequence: TGTGCCAGCAGCCAAGCGGCGGACAGTTACTACGAGCAGTACTTC.

The CDR3 bases are TGTGCCAGCAGTGACCCGAGAGGGAATGAAAAACTGTTTTTT. This gives the protein CASSDPRGNEKLFF. V usage is TRBV2 and J usage is TRBJ1-4; D not certain. Germline loops: CDR1 SNHLY, CDR2 FYNNEI. The CDR3 runs 14 residues. The V and J ends lost 3 bases and 5 bases respectively, with 10 bases between them.

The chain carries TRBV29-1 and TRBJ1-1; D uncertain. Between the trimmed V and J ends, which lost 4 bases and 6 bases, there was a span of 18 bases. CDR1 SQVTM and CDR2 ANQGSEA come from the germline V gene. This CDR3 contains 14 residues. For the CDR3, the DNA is TGCAGCGTTGGGATGTCCTGGGAGGCGGCTGAAGCTTTCTTT. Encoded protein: CSVGMSWEAAEAFF.

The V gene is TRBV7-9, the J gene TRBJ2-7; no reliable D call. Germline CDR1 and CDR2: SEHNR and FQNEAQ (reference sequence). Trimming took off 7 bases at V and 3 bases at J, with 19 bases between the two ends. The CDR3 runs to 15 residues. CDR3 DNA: TGTGCCAGCACGAAAAGCGCTGGCGGTCTCTACGAGCAGTACTTC. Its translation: CASTKSAGGLYEQYF.

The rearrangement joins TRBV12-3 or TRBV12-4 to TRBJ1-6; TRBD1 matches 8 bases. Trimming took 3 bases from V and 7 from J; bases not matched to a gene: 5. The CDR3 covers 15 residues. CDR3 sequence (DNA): TGTGCCAGCAGTTTTAAACAGGGGGGGAATTCACCCCTCCACTTT. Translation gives CASSFKQGGNSPLHF.

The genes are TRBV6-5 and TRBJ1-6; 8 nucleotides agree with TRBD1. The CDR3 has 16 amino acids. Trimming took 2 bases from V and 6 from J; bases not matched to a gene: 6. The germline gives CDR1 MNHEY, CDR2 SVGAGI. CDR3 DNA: TGTGCCAGCAGTTACGACGGGACAGGCTTTAATTCACCCCTCCACTTT. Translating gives CASSYDGTGFNSPLHF.

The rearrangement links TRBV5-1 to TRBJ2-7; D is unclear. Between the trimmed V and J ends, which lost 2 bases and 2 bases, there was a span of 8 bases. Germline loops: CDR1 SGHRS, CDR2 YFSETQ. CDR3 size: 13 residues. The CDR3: CASSLGFTYEQYF. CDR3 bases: TGCGCCAGCAGCTTAGGTTTTACCTACGAGCAGTACTTC.

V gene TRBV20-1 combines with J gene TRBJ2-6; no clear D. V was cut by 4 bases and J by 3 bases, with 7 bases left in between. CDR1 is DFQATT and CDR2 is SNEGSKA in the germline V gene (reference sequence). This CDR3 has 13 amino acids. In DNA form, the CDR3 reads TGCAGTGCTAAGCCCCTTGGGGCCAACGTCCTGACTTTC. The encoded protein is CSAKPLGANVLTF.

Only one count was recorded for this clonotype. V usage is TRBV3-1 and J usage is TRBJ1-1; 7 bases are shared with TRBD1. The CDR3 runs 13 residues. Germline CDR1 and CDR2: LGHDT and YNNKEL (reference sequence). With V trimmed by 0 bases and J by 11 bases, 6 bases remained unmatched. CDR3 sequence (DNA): TGTGCCAGCAGCCAAGAAGTCGACAGGGCGGCTTTCTTT. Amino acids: CASSQEVDRAAFF. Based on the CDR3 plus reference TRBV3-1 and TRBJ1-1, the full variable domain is DTAVSQTPKYLVTQMGNDKSIKCEQNLGHDTMYWYKQDSKKFLKIMFSYNNKELIINETVPNRFSPKSPDKAHLNLHINSLELGDSAVYFCASSQEVDRAAFFGQGTRLTVV.

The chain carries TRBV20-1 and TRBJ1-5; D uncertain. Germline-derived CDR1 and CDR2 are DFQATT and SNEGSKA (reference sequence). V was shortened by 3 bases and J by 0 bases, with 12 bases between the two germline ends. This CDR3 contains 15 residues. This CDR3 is CSASPDGDSNQPQHF. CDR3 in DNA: TGCAGTGCTAGTCCCGACGGAGATAGCAATCAGCCCCAGCATTTT.

The CDR3 region has the DNA TGTGCCTGGAGTGATCGAGATACGCAGTATTTT. This translates into CAWSDRDTQYF. The chain couples TRBV30 to TRBJ2-3, with D unclear. CDR3 length equals 11 residues. The V gene lost 1 base and the J gene lost 5 bases, with 4 bases spanning the gap. The germline V gene has CDR1 GTSNPN and CDR2 SVGIG (reference sequence).

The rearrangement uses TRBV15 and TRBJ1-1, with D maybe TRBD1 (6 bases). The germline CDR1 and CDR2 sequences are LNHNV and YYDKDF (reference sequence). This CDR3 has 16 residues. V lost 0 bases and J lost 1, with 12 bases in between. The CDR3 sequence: CATSRESDSSNTEAFF. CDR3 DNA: TGTGCCACCAGCAGAGAATCGGACAGCTCGAACACTGAAGCTTTCTTT.

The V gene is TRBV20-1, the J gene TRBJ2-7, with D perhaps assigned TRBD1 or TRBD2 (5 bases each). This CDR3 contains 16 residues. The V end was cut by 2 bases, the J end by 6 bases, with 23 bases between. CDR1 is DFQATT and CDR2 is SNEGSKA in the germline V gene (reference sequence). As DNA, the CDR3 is TGCAGTGCTAGAAGCCCATTGGCCAGGGACCTAGGCGAGCAGTACTTC. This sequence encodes CSARSPLARDLGEQYF.

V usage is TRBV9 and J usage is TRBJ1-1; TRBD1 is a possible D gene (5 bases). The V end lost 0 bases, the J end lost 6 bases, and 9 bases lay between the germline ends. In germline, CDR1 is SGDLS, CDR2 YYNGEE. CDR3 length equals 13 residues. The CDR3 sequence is CASSVERDSEAFF. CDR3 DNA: TGTGCCAGCAGCGTAGAGAGGGACTCTGAAGCTTTCTTT. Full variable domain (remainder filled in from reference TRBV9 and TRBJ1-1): DSGVTQTPKHLITATGQRVTLRCSPRSGDLSVYWYQQSLDQGLQFLIQYYNGEERAKGNILERFSAQQFPDLHSELNLSSLELGDSALYFCASSVERDSEAFFGQGTRLTVV.

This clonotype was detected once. CDR3 region: CASSLGQGNQETQYF. As DNA, the CDR3 is TGTGCCAGCAGCTTAGGACAAGGCAACCAAGAGACCCAGTACTTC. The chain recombines TRBV7-9 with TRBJ2-5; the D is unclear. The CDR3 has 15 amino acids. Looked up from germline, CDR1 is SEHNR and CDR2 is FQNEAQ (reference sequence). The V end was cut by 1 base, the J end by 0 bases, with 9 bases between.

The DNA of the CDR3 is TGTGCCAGCAGTGATCTCAGGGGTTCCCACGAGCAGTACTTC. It is translated as CASSDLRGSHEQYF. The V and J genes are TRBV25-1 and TRBJ2-7, with D possibly TRBD1 on 6 matching bases. From germline, CDR1 is MGHDK and CDR2 SYGVNS. The V end was cut by 3 bases, the J end by 5 bases, with 14 bases between. The CDR3 is 14 residues long.

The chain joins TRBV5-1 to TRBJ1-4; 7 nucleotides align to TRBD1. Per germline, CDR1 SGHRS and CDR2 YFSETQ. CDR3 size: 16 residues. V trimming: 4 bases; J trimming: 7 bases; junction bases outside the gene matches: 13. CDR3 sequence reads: CASSLDPGQWREKLFF. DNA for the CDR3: TGCGCCAGCAGCCTTGATCCGGGACAGTGGCGTGAAAAACTGTTTTTT.

The CDR3 spells CSARPTRWDGNNEQFF. CDR3 nucleotides: TGCAGTGCTAGACCAACCCGGTGGGACGGGAACAATGAGCAGTTCTTC. This chain joins TRBV20-1 and TRBJ2-1; tentatively, D is TRBD1 or TRBD2 (5 bases each). In germline, CDR1 is DFQATT, CDR2 SNEGSKA (reference sequence). The CDR3 length is 16 residues. Trimming cost V 2 bases and J 5 bases, with 19 bases left between them.

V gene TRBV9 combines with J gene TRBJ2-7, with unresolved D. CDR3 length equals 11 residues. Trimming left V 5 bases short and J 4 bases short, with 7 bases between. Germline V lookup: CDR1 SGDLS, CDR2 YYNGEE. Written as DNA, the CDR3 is TGTGCCAGCAGGCCCCATTACGAGCAGTACTTC. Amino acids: CASRPHYEQYF.

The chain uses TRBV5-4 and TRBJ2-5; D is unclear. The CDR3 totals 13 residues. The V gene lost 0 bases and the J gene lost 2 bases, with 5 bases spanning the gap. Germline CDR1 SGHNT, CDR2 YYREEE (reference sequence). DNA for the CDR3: TGTGCCAGCAGCTTGGTCGGACAAGAGACCCAGTACTTC. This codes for CASSLVGQETQYF.

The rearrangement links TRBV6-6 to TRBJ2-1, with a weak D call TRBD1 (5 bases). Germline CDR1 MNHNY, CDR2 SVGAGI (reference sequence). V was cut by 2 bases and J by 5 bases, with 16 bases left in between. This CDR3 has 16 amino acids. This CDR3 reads CASSYTDTSVDNEQFF. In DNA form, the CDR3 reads TGTGCCAGCAGTTACACGGACACGTCGGTGGACAATGAGCAGTTCTTC.